Described below is a single T cell receptor (beta chain) sequence and its context. This clone came up a few times. Its antigen target is currently unknown. No qualities accompany the bases; no much larger clone lies one base away. This specimen comes from a study of technical replicates of blood from several donors (dated by TCRdb to about 2017). Receptor amplification or capture employed the immunoSEQ multiplex PCR assay. In its TCRdb copy, this immuneACCESS table keeps in-frame sequences only and misses some clones. Where compared with another copy, unresolved V genes explain less than half of these, and the others have no known cause. This sample is represented by over 65,000 clones; around 97% of them were singletons. Jointly, the top ten make up 0.2% to 0.25% of the sample. From V the trimming removes 2 bases and from J it removes 4 bases, while the gene matches leave 5 bases of the junction unaccounted for. CDR1 is given as MNHEY and CDR2 as SVGAGI, both from the germline V gene. Including cysteine and phenylalanine, the CDR3 has 16 amino acids. The sequence is cut down to CDR3 DNA, 48 bases in frame from base 1.

The specimen sequenced was T cells isolated from PBMCs. The chain links TRBV6-5 with TRBJ1-5; TRBD1 matches 10 bases in the middle. This TCR was sampled from a human donor in good health. The DNA sequence is given as TGTGCCAGCAGTTACCCGGGACAGGGGAAGAATCAGCCCCAGCATTTT. It is translated as CASSYPGQGKNQPQHF.